A selection of T cell receptor beta chains follows, all from one sample in a study of T cell responses to AZD1222 COVID-19 vaccine. TCRdb keeps only in-frame clones here, not all; method: immunoSEQ multiplex PCR. There are roughly 89,000 clones in the sample; approximately 88% occur only once, and more than 4.5% lies in the top ten. Sequencing used peripheral blood, obtained on day 0 of MenACWY control vaccination. The receptors shown here come from an adult in good health. Each CDR3 is given with its conserved first and last residue. The D gene is left open where the match is weak. Clone size is shown for a subset of rows, as once, few, many or a class of expanded clone.

abundance	v_gene	d_gene	j_gene	CDR3nt	CDR3aa
NA	TRBV10-1	TRBD2	TRBJ2-1	TGCGCCAGCAGTGAGTCGAGCGGGAGCCAGAAGGGGGAGTTCTTC	CASSESSGSQKGEFF
many	TRBV14	NA	TRBJ2-7	TGTGCCAGCAGCCAAGAAAGGACAATGGGGCGTAAAGAAGAGCAGTACTTC	CASSQERTMGRKEEQYF
NA	TRBV6-5	NA	TRBJ2-5	TGTGCCAGCAGTTACTCAGGCCGGGGCCTCCAAGAGACCCAGTACTTC	CASSYSGRGLQETQYF
NA	TRBV19	NA	TRBJ2-1	TGTGCCAGTAGTATACACTCCGTGGTCAATGAGCAGTTCTTC	CASSIHSVVNEQFF
NA	TRBV9	TRBD2	TRBJ2-1	TGTGCCAGCAGCCCGGCAAGCGGGAGAGGCAATGAGCAGTTCTTC	CASSPASGRGNEQFF
NA	TRBV29-1	TRBD1	TRBJ1-4	TGCAGCGTTGAAGGTGGGACAGCGACTGAAAAACTGTTTTTT	CSVEGGTATEKLFF
NA	TRBV6-5	TRBD1	TRBJ1-2	TGTGCCAGCAGTTACACCGGGACAGCTGAAGGCTACACCTTC	CASSYTGTAEGYTF
few	TRBV9	NA	TRBJ1-1	TGTGCCAGCAGCGCATCCTCCGGACAGTTAATGAACACTGAAGCTTTCTTT	CASSASSGQLMNTEAFF
NA	TRBV7-9	NA	TRBJ1-1	TGTGCCAGCAGCCCCCGCCGAGGAGTGCTGAACACTGAAGCTTTCTTT	CASSPRRGVLNTEAFF
NA	TRBV27	TRBD2	TRBJ2-7	TGTGCCAGCAGTTTTAGATTCCGGGGGGTGGGGGAGCAGTACTTC	CASSFRFRGVGEQYF
once	TRBV5-6	TRBD1	TRBJ2-1	TGTGCCAGCACCGGGGTGGACAGGGGCATTAATAATGAGCAGTTCTTC	CASTGVDRGINNEQFF
few	TRBV5-1	NA	TRBJ2-7	TGCGCCAGCAGCCAGGACAGTGCCTACGAGCAGTACTTC	CASSQDSAYEQYF
NA	TRBV30	NA	TRBJ2-7	TGTGCCTGGAGTGTCGGGTACGAGCAGTACTTC	CAWSVGYEQYF